This T cell receptor beta chain came from a study of OX40 agonist ivuxolimab in advanced cancers. Study at large: Hepatocellular carcinoma, melanoma, renal cell or head and neck cancer affected the dose-escalation patients. Study-wide findings and caveats: Expanded peripheral T cell antigen specificity was not determined.

The length of the CDR3 is 14 residues. Germline V gene lookup returns CDR1 MDHEN and CDR2 SYDVKM. The ends were cut back, 3 bases at V and 5 bases at J, with 13 bases in the middle. This clone was observed a single time. The antigen remains unidentified. Assay used: immunoSEQ multiplex PCR; TCRdb lists only in-frame clones, some missing. Of approximately 79,000 clones in the sample, about 88% are singletons; the top ten hold 0.99%. The receptor was isolated from an adult with an advanced solid tumor such as melanoma, head and neck, liver or kidney cancer. The chain combines TRBV28 with TRBJ2-5; D perhaps matches TRBD2 (7 bases). The specimen was CD4+ or CD8+ T cells sorted from blood, collected in a trial of the OX40 agonist ivuxolimab. CDR3 coding DNA: TGTGCCAGCAGTTTTGGGGGGGCAAGGGAGACCCAGTACTTC. It encodes CASSFGGARETQYF.